The rows below give T cell receptor beta chains drawn from one sample of a study of cytomegalovirus exposure and HLA in healthy donors. TCRdb's copy holds only in-frame clones and misses some; the assay was immunoSEQ multiplex PCR. The table includes around 200,000 clones, approximately 79% detected once. The sample was PBMCs. These receptors were taken from a man aged 50-60 years in good health and CMV-seronegative. Both conserved end residues are part of each CDR3. D genes are given only for firm matches. Clone size is stated in some rows and not others, as once, few, many or a class when expanded.

15	TRBV14	TRBJ2-3	-	few	TGTGCCAGCAGCCAGGGGCCGGTGGGTTTTGGTACGCAGTATTTT	CASSQGPVGFGTQYF
14	TRBV28	TRBJ2-6	TRBD2	once	TGTGCCTCCATAGCGGGATCTGGGGCCAACGTCCTGACTTTC	CASIAGSGANVLTF
13	TRBV6-6	TRBJ2-5	-	-	TGTGCCAGCAGTAGGGTGGGGCGGGAGACCCAGTACTTC	CASSRVGRETQYF
14	TRBV6-5	TRBJ1-1	-	-	TGTGCCAGCAGTCGTCTTAGCATGAACACTGAAGCTTTCTTT	CASSRLSMNTEAFF
17	TRBV7-3	TRBJ2-7	-	-	TGTGCCAGCAGCTTATTTGGCGGGACAGACCCCAGGTACGAGCAGTACTTC	CASSLFGGTDPRYEQYF
14	TRBV9	TRBJ2-1	-	-	TGTGCCAGCAGCGTAGGGGGAGGAGGCGCTGAGCAGTTCTTC	CASSVGGGGAEQFF
14	TRBV29-1	TRBJ2-7	TRBD2	-	TGCAGCGTTCTGGGACTAGCGGGAGACTACGAGCAGTACTTC	CSVLGLAGDYEQYF
14	TRBV9	TRBJ2-7	-	-	TGTGCCAGCAGCGTATCAGGGCGAACCTACGAGCAGTACTTC	CASSVSGRTYEQYF
18	TRBV5-1	TRBJ1-5	-	-	TGCGCCAGCAGCTTGTCCCCGACAGGAGGCAGAAGCAATCAGCCCCAGCATTTT	CASSLSPTGGRSNQPQHF
15	TRBV6-6	TRBJ1-5	TRBD1	-	TGTGCCAGCAGTCTAGGACAGGTCGGGGGTCAGCCCCAGCATTTT	CASSLGQVGGQPQHF
15	TRBV6-5	TRBJ2-7	TRBD1	-	TGTGCCAGCAGTCACGGGACAGGGGGCTCCTACGAGCAGTACTTC	CASSHGTGGSYEQYF
13	TRBV25-1	TRBJ1-2	-	-	TGTGCCAGCAGTGAATGGCAGAACTATGGCTACACCTTC	CASSEWQNYGYTF
13	TRBV7-3	TRBJ1-1	-	-	TGTGCCAGCAGCTTCACAGGTTTCACTGAAGCTTTCTTT	CASSFTGFTEAFF
14	TRBV29-1	TRBJ2-3	-	-	TGCAGCGTTGAATACCGGGAGCGCCCAGATACGCAGTATTTT	CSVEYRERPDTQYF
18	TRBV11-2	TRBJ2-5	TRBD2	-	TGTGCCAGCAGCTCTAGGGGGACTAGCGGGAGGAAGGAAGAGACCCAGTACTTC	CASSSRGTSGRKEETQYF
17	TRBV7-9	TRBJ2-6	-	-	TGTGCCAGCAGCTTTAGGTTTGGGCCTCCCGGGGCCAACGTCCTGACTTTC	CASSFRFGPPGANVLTF
13	TRBV5-1	TRBJ1-1	-	-	TGCGCCAGCAGCTTGGTGCAGGACACTGAAGCTTTCTTT	CASSLVQDTEAFF
16	TRBV5-8	TRBJ2-1	-	-	TGTGCCAGCAGCTTGAATTATGGCATCTCCTACAATGAGCAGTTCTTC	CASSLNYGISYNEQFF
15	TRBV27	TRBJ2-6	-	once	TGTGCCAGCAGTTCCACAAACTCTGGGGCCAACGTCCTGACTTTC	CASSSTNSGANVLTF
16	TRBV28	TRBJ2-7	TRBD1	once	TGTGCCAGCAGTTTATCCGGACAGGGATGGGGTGGCGAGCAGTACTTC	CASSLSGQGWGGEQYF
15	TRBV9	TRBJ2-7	TRBD2	-	TGTGCCAGCAGCGCTCGACTAGCGGGAGACCACGAGCAGTACTTC	CASSARLAGDHEQYF
15	TRBV6-1	TRBJ2-3	-	-	TGTGCCAGCAGTGAAGCGGCGGGGATCACAGATACGCAGTATTTT	CASSEAAGITDTQYF
12	TRBV7-9	TRBJ1-1	-	-	TGTTCCAGCAGCTCCCAGGGTCAGGAAGCTTTCTTT	CSSSSQGQEAFF
15	TRBV2	TRBJ1-3	-	-	TGTGCCAGCAGGCTCAGACAGGCGCAGGGAAACACCATATATTTT	CASRLRQAQGNTIYF
14	TRBV6-1	TRBJ2-3	TRBD2	-	TGTGCCAGCAATCCTAGCGGGACCACAGATACGCAGTATTTT	CASNPSGTTDTQYF
15	TRBV27	TRBJ2-7	-	few	TGTGCCAGCTCTCGGGCGGGTATTAGCTCCTACGAGCAGTACTTC	CASSRAGISSYEQYF
14	TRBV27	TRBJ2-1	TRBD2	-	TGTGCCAGCAGTTTCGGGGGGGTCTACAATGAGCAGTTCTTC	CASSFGGVYNEQFF
15	TRBV5-5	TRBJ1-1	-	-	TGTGCCAGCAGCAAAAGTACAGCTTTCAACACTGAAGCTTTCTTT	CASSKSTAFNTEAFF